This T cell receptor (beta chain) comes out of a study of circulating and synovial CD4+ cells in juvenile arthritis. Findings and caveats of the study: Bulk blood CD4 samples held at least an order of magnitude more or fewer genomes than CPL.

The CDR3 length is 12 residues. Germline V gene sequence: CDR1 MDHEN, CDR2 SYDVKM. V shed 6 bases and J shed 7 bases, with 9 bases lying between them. Measured with immunoSEQ multiplex PCR; TCRdb has only the in-frame clones, and not every one. The table lists fewer than 35,000 clones, 93% of them singletons, with 2.5% to 3.5% in the top ten. This clone was seen only a few times. Its antigen remains unknown. This rearrangement joins TRBV28 to TRBJ1-4; no clear D. What was sequenced was CD4+ T cells from blood. The source is a human donor with juvenile idiopathic arthritis. CDR3 in DNA: TGTGCCAGCAGACGAGGGATTGAAAAACTGTTTTTT. Amino acids: CASRRGIEKLFF.